A selection of T cell receptor beta chains follows, all from one sample in a study of blood T cell repertoires in COVID-19. This table comes from immunoSEQ multiplex PCR, and its TCRdb copy is limited to in-frame clones, with some not included. The profile covers fewer than 500,000 clones, with over 85% appearing a single time and 0.8% to 0.85% taken by the ten largest. The sequencing sample was made of peripheral blood. The source is a man between 18 and 29 years old with COVID-19, enrolled during active disease. CDR3s include the opening cysteine and the closing phenylalanine or tryptophan. D genes are given only for firm matches. Clone size is shown for a subset of rows, as once, few, many or a class of expanded clone.

clone_size	v_call	j_call	d_call	cdr3_nt	cdr3_aa
NA	TRBV11-3	TRBJ2-1	TRBD2	TGTGCCAGCAGCCCCGCCGGGACTAGCGGGAGTTTATATGAGCAGTTCTTC	CASSPAGTSGSLYEQFF
NA	TRBV18	TRBJ2-7	TRBD1	TGTGCCAGCTCAGCCGGGACAGGGAGCTCCTACGAGCAGTACTTC	CASSAGTGSSYEQYF
NA	TRBV7-2	TRBJ2-3	NA	TGTGCCAGCAGCTTAAGCTCACCAGCGTGGGGCACAGATACGCAGTATTTT	CASSLSSPAWGTDTQYF
few	TRBV6-5	TRBJ2-1	TRBD1	TGTGCCGCACATCGACAGGGGCAATACAATGAGCAGTTCTTC	CAAHRQGQYNEQFF
NA	TRBV2	TRBJ2-7	NA	TGTGCCAGCAGGACTTTCGGAATCTACGAGCAGTACTTC	CASRTFGIYEQYF
NA	TRBV5-8	TRBJ1-3	NA	TGTGCCAGCAGCCTAGGTATCAGCTCTGGAAACACCATATATTTT	CASSLGISSGNTIYF
once	TRBV2	TRBJ2-7	NA	TGTGCCAGCACTAGCCCCTACCTCAACTACGAGCAGTACTTC	CASTSPYLNYEQYF
NA	TRBV6-5	TRBJ1-5	NA	TGTGCCAGCAGTTACAGCTCCTATCAGCCCCAGCATTTT	CASSYSSYQPQHF
once	TRBV27	TRBJ1-5	NA	TGTGCCAGCAGTTCCAGTAGCAATCAGCCCCAGCATTTT	CASSSSSNQPQHF
once	TRBV25-1	TRBJ1-2	NA	TGTGCCAGCAGTGTTGGGGGACTGCACTATGGCTACACCTTC	CASSVGGLHYGYTF
NA	TRBV18	TRBJ2-1	TRBD2	TGTGCCAGCTCACCCACTAGCGGCTCCTACAATGAGCAGTTCTTC	CASSPTSGSYNEQFF
once	TRBV12-5	TRBJ2-1	TRBD2	TGTGCTAGTGGTTTGTACGGACTAGCGGGAGGGGGCAATGAGCAGTTCTTC	CASGLYGLAGGGNEQFF
NA	TRBV12-5	TRBJ2-1	TRBD2	TGTGCTAGTGGTTTGGTAATCTCCGGGACTAGCGGGAGCTATGAGCAGTTCTTC	CASGLVISGTSGSYEQFF
NA	TRBV11-2	TRBJ1-6	NA	TGTGCCAGCAGCTTATACGGGGGGCAGGATTCACCCCTCCACTTT	CASSLYGGQDSPLHF
NA	TRBV4-2	TRBJ2-2	TRBD2	TGTGCCAGCAGCCAAGCTAGCGGTCTGAACACCGGGGAGCTGTTTTTT	CASSQASGLNTGELFF
NA	TRBV30	TRBJ2-5	NA	TGTGCCTGGAGTGACAGGGTCCAAGAGACCCAGTACTTC	CAWSDRVQETQYF
NA	TRBV20-1	TRBJ2-3	NA	TGCAGTGCTAGCCGGGATACGCAGTATTTT	CSASRDTQYF
NA	TRBV5-1	TRBJ2-1	NA	TGCGCCAGCAGTCAGGGGGGATCCTACAATGAGCAGTTCTTC	CASSQGGSYNEQFF
NA	TRBV7-9	TRBJ2-7	TRBD2	TGTGCCAGCAGCTCCGCAGACATAGCGGGAGTCTACTACGAGCAGTACTTC	CASSSADIAGVYYEQYF
NA	TRBV19	TRBJ2-4	NA	TGTGCCAGTAGTGTATTTACAGGGCACAAAAACATTCAGTACTTC	CASSVFTGHKNIQYF
few	TRBV7-9	TRBJ2-3	NA	TGTGCCAGCAGCCCCCCCGGTGATACGCAGTATTTT	CASSPPGDTQYF
NA	TRBV4-1	TRBJ2-1	TRBD1	TGCGCCAGCAGCCCTTACTCCCTCGGCCGGGACAGGTGGAATGAGCAGTTCTTC	CASSPYSLGRDRWNEQFF
NA	TRBV19	TRBJ2-7	TRBD1	TGTGCCAGTAGCGGCAGGGGGCGTTACGAGCAGTACTTC	CASSGRGRYEQYF
NA	TRBV6-5	TRBJ1-6	NA	TGTGCCACCCACCCCTCGCGTTCGGGGAATTCACCCCTCCACTTT	CATHPSRSGNSPLHF
NA	TRBV9	TRBJ2-2	TRBD2	TGTGCCAGCAGCGTAAGCGGGAGGTCCACCGGGGAGCTGTTTTTT	CASSVSGRSTGELFF
once	TRBV9	TRBJ2-5	TRBD1	TGTGCCAGCAGCGTAGGGACAGGACTAGAGACCCAGTACTTC	CASSVGTGLETQYF
NA	TRBV6-5	TRBJ1-3	NA	TGTGCCAGCAGGCCAGCAGGGACTGGAAACACCATATATTTT	CASRPAGTGNTIYF
NA	TRBV25-1	TRBJ2-1	TRBD2	TGTGCCACCTCACGTCTGCGGGACTATTACAATGAGCAGTTCTTC	CATSRLRDYYNEQFF
NA	TRBV12-5	TRBJ2-3	NA	TGTGCTAGTGGTTTAAAGAGTACGCAGTATTTT	CASGLKSTQYF
NA	TRBV6-5	TRBJ2-7	NA	TGTGCCAGCAGTCCAGACCCGGGACATAGCTACGAGCAGTACTTC	CASSPDPGHSYEQYF
NA	TRBV6-6	TRBJ1-1	NA	TGTGCCAGCAGTTCCAGGACAGTCACTGAAGCTTTCTTT	CASSSRTVTEAFF
NA	TRBV10-2	TRBJ1-4	NA	TGCGCCAGCAGTGAGTCCCCAGCAACTAATGAAAAACTGTTTTTT	CASSESPATNEKLFF
NA	TRBV25-1	TRBJ1-5	NA	TGTGCCAGCAGTGAATCCCTTGGCCAGCCCCAGCATTTT	CASSESLGQPQHF
NA	TRBV13	TRBJ2-7	TRBD2	TGTGCCAGCATAGCGGGATCCCCCCCCCACTACGAGCAGTACTTC	CASIAGSPPHYEQYF
NA	TRBV5-4	TRBJ2-3	NA	TGTGCCAGCAGCTTGGCCAGCGCAGATACGCAGTATTTT	CASSLASADTQYF
NA	TRBV28	TRBJ1-6	NA	TGTGCCAGCAAAATTACATTTAATTCACCCCTCCACTTT	CASKITFNSPLHF
NA	TRBV6-1	TRBJ1-5	NA	TGTGCCAGCAGTGAACAGGGAGGACAGCCCCAGCATTTT	CASSEQGGQPQHF